This T cell receptor (beta chain) was documented in a study of shared clonotypes between healthy human individuals. On the study more broadly: Researchers drew samples from a couple of women and three men aged 18 to 49.

Losses at the gene ends were 6 bases for V and 4 bases for J; bases not matched to a gene: 23. The length of the CDR3 is 21 residues. Germline V gene data show CDR1 as MDHEN and CDR2 as SYDVKM. The protocol was immunoSEQ multiplex PCR, while the TCRdb copy is restricted to in-frame clones and leaves out a portion. The sample has roughly 1,500,000 clones; about 98.5% are singletons. The specimen was naive CD4+ T cells sorted from blood. Subset indicated: CD45RA+ positively selected. The clonotype was recovered from a young man in good health. The V call is TRBV28, the J call TRBJ2-7; 14 bases align to TRBD2. CDR3 sequence: CASRPGTSGSTEFWLAYEQYF. In DNA form, the CDR3 reads TGTGCCAGCAGGCCTGGGACTAGCGGGAGTACGGAATTCTGGTTGGCATACGAGCAGTACTTC.